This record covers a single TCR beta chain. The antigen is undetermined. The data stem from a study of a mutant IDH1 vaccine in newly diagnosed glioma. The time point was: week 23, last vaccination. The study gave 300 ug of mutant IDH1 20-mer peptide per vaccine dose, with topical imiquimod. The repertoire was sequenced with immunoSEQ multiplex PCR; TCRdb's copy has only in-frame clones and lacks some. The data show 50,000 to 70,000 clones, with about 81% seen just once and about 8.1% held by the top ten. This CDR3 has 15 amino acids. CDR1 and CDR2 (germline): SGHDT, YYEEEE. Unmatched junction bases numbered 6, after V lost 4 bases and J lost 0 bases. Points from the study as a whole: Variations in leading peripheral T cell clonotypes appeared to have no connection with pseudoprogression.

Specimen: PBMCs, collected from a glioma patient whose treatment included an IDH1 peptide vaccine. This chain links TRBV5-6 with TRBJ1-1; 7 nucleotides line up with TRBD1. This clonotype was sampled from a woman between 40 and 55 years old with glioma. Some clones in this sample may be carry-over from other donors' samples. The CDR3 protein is CASSRRDSLNTEAFF. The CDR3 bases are TGTGCCAGCAGCCGGAGGGACAGCTTGAACACTGAAGCTTTCTTT. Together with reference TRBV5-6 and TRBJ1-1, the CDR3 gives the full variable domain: DAGVTQSPTHLIKTRGQQVTLRCSPKSGHDTVSWYQQALGQGPQFIFQYYEEEERQRGNFPDRFSGHQFPNYSSELNVNALLLGDSALYLCASSRRDSLNTEAFFGQGTRLTVV.